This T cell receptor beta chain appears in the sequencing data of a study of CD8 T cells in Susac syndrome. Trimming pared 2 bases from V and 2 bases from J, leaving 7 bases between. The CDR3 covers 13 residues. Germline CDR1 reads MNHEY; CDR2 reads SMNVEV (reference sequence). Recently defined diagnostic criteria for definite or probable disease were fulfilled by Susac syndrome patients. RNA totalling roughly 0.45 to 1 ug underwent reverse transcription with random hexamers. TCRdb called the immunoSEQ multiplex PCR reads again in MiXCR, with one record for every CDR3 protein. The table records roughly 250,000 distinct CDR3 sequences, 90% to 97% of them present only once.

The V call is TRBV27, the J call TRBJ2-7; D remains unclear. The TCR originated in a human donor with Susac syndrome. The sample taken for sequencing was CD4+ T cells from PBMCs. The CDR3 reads CASSLIHTYEQYF. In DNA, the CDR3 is TGTGCCAGCAGTTTAATTCACACCTACGAGCAGTACTTC.